Each of the 14 T cell receptor beta chains below was sequenced from the same sample in a study of cytomegalovirus exposure and HLA in healthy donors. The PCR employed 60 Vbeta primers together with 13 Jbeta primers. TCRdb's copy holds only in-frame clones and misses some; the assay was immunoSEQ multiplex PCR. This table has 150,000 to 180,000 clones, 65% to 75% appearing once. Sequencing input: PBMCs. The receptors stem from a man in his late teens or twenties in good health and CMV-seronegative.

The CDR3 DNA reads as TGCGCCAGCAGCCCAAATTCCGGAGGCGCAGATACGCAGTATTTT. Translating gives CASSPNSGGADTQYF. This sequence joins TRBV5-1 and TRBJ2-3; D is possibly TRBD2 (5 bases). The CDR3 is 15 residues long. The germline gives CDR1 SGHRS, CDR2 YFSETQ. The V end was cut by 4 bases, the J end by 4 bases, with 16 bases between.

The chain uses TRBV29-1 and TRBJ2-6; 7 bases match TRBD1. The germline gives CDR1 SQVTM, CDR2 ANQGSEA. The length of the CDR3 is 14 residues. V lost 5 bases and J lost 0; bases outside the gene matches: 1. CDR3 bases: TGCAGCGTTTACAGGGGCTCTGGGGCCAACGTCCTGACTTTC. Translated: CSVYRGSGANVLTF. Using reference TRBV29-1 and TRBJ2-6 for the parts outside the CDR3, the full variable domain is SAVISQKPSRDICQRGTSLTIQCQVDSQVTMMFWYRQQPGQSLTLIATANQGSEATYESGFVIDKFPISRPNLTFSTLTVSNMSPEDSSIYLCSVYRGSGANVLTFGAGSRLTVL.

The chain has TRBV19 and TRBJ1-4, with 8 bases lining up with TRBD1. With V trimmed by 5 bases and J by 5 bases, 7 bases remained unmatched. CDR3 length equals 15 residues. Per germline, CDR1 LNHDA and CDR2 SQIVND (reference sequence). CDR3 protein: CASSPTGGRNEKLFF. The CDR3 nucleotides are TGTGCCAGTAGTCCCACAGGGGGAAGAAATGAAAAACTGTTTTTT. The complete variable domain, with remaining parts taken from reference TRBV19 and TRBJ1-4, reads DGGITQSPKYLFRKEGQNVTLSCEQNLNHDAMYWYRQDPGQGLRLIYYSQIVNDFQKGDIAEGYSVSREKKESFPLTVTSAQKNPTAFYLCASSPTGGRNEKLFFGSGTQLSVL.

The V call is TRBV15, the J call TRBJ2-7; no clear D. The germline V gene encodes CDR1 LNHNV and CDR2 YYDKDF (reference sequence). The CDR3 sequence is 13 residues long. V was trimmed by 5 bases and J by 0 bases, leaving 8 bases between them. In DNA form, the CDR3 reads TGTGCCACCAGCGAGGCCAGCTCCTACGAGCAGTACGTC. Protein sequence: CATSEASSYEQYV.

The chain links TRBV7-3 to TRBJ2-2; D remains unclear. The CDR3 sequence is 13 residues long. Germline lookup yields CDR1 SGHTA and CDR2 FQGTGA. Between the trimmed V and J ends, which lost 6 bases and 0 bases, there was a span of 5 bases. DNA for the CDR3: TGTGCCAGCAGGGGCGCGAACACCGGGGAGCTGTTTTTT. As protein: CASRGANTGELFF.

The V and J genes are TRBV6-5 and TRBJ1-2; tentative D call: TRBD1 (5 bases). Trimming removed 0 bases at V and 4 bases at J, with 9 bases between. This CDR3 comprises 14 residues. Germline lookup yields CDR1 MNHEY and CDR2 SVGAGI. CDR3 loop: CASSYSDTRYGYTF. CDR3 nucleotide sequence: TGTGCCAGCAGTTACTCGGACACTCGCTATGGCTACACCTTC.

The chain combines TRBV25-1 with TRBJ2-3, with 11 bases lining up with TRBD2. CDR3 length: 17 residues. From germline, CDR1 is MGHDK and CDR2 SYGVNS. The ends lost 5 bases at V and 4 bases at J; junction bases unmatched: 11. For the CDR3, the DNA is TGTGCCAGCAGTCCCCTGTTTAGCGGGGGGGTCTCAGATACGCAGTATTTT. This gives the protein CASSPLFSGGVSDTQYF.

The J gene is TRBJ1-6, the V gene TRBV27; no clear D. V was trimmed by 3 bases and J by 10 bases, leaving 10 bases between them. Germline lookup yields CDR1 MNHEY and CDR2 SMNVEV (reference sequence). The CDR3 loop spans 13 amino acids. The CDR3 region is CASSFVRRSPLHF. The CDR3 DNA reads as TGTGCCAGCAGTTTTGTTAGGAGATCACCCCTCCACTTT.

This clone came up a few times. The chain combines TRBV11-2 with TRBJ1-2; D is undetermined. V lost 5 bases, J lost 2 bases, and 9 bases lay in between. CDR1 and CDR2 from the germline V gene are SGHAT and FQNNGV. This CDR3 comprises 13 residues. The CDR3 region is CASSRGFNYGYTF. CDR3 sequence (DNA): TGTGCCAGCAGCCGAGGGTTCAACTATGGCTACACCTTC.

V usage is TRBV28 and J usage is TRBJ2-7; perhaps TRBD1 as D (6 bases). Germline V gene lookup returns CDR1 MDHEN and CDR2 SYDVKM. CDR3 length: 15 amino acids. V was trimmed by 6 bases and J by 2 bases, leaving 17 bases between them. CDR3 sequence: CASSSGQFETYEQYV. CDR3 bases: TGTGCCAGCAGCAGTGGACAGTTTGAAACCTACGAGCAGTACGTC.

The chain carries TRBV6-5 and TRBJ1-2; TRBD1 matches 7 bases. The ends lost 2 bases at V and 7 bases at J; junction bases unmatched: 13. The CDR3 consists of 16 residues. Germline values: CDR1 MNHEY, CDR2 SVGAGI. CDR3 DNA: TGTGCCAGCAGTTACGGGCCTGGACAGGTTATCGGTGGCTACACCTTC. Its protein is CASSYGPGQVIGGYTF.

This rearrangement joins TRBV11-3 to TRBJ2-1, with TRBD1 matching 7 bases. Unmatched junction bases numbered 11, after V lost 5 bases and J lost 4 bases. Germline values: CDR1 SGHNT, CDR2 YENEEA. The CDR3 contains 16 residues. The CDR3 is CASSPDEGASYNEQFF. In nucleotides, the CDR3 is TGTGCCAGCAGCCCAGACGAGGGGGCGTCATACAATGAGCAGTTCTTC. Together with reference TRBV11-3 and TRBJ2-1, the CDR3 gives the full variable domain: EAGVVQSPRYKIIEKKQPVAFWCNPISGHNTLYWYLQNLGQGPELLIRYENEEAVDDSQLPKDRFSAERLKGVDSTLKIQPAELGDSAVYLCASSPDEGASYNEQFFGPGTRLTVL.

The CDR3 spells CASSLEGGRSGNTIYF. The CDR3 DNA follows: TGCGCCAGCAGCTTGGAAGGGGGTCGCTCTGGAAACACCATATATTTT. The chain has TRBV5-1 and TRBJ1-3, with D possibly matching TRBD1 (6 bases). Germline CDR1 reads SGHRS; CDR2 reads YFSETQ. V lost 0 bases and J 0 bases, leaving 10 bases between the germline ends. The CDR3 spans 16 residues.

This sequence joins TRBV11-1 and TRBJ1-4; D possibly corresponds to TRBD1 (5 bases). Germline V CDR1 and CDR2: SGHAT, FQDESV (reference sequence). The CDR3 sequence is 15 residues long. Trimming cost V 5 bases and J 7 bases, with 17 bases left between them. The CDR3 reads CASSRQRVQPEKLFF. The CDR3 nucleotides are TGTGCCAGCAGCCGACAGCGCGTGCAGCCTGAAAAACTGTTTTTT.